The 11 T cell receptor beta chains listed next were all sequenced from one sample in a study of T cells expressing NK-cell markers. TCRdb re-called the 5' RACE reads and shows each CDR3 protein once, DNA omitted. The table lists 350,000 to 400,000 distinct CDR3 sequences, with roughly a tenth in the top ten. Sequencing was carried out using blood T cells: a sorted CD56 or NKG2C T cell subset, CD4+ or CD8+ T cells, or bulk PBMC T cells (not recorded which). Receptors were obtained from a woman between 45 and 60 years old in good health.

V gene TRBV10-2 combines with J gene TRBJ2-1; the D call from TCRdb, TRBD2, cannot be confirmed without DNA. The CDR3 consists of 13 residues. CDR1 is WSHSY, CDR2 SAAADI, per germline. Here the CDR3 reads CASSPIGLAEQFF.

V and J are TRBV7-9 and TRBJ1-2; TCRdb picks TRBD1, but there is no DNA to check that call. CDR1 is SEHNR and CDR2 is FQNEAQ in the germline V gene (reference sequence). The CDR3 covers 15 residues. The CDR3 sequence: CASSLYRGLNYGYTF.

V usage is TRBV4-1 and J usage is TRBJ2-4. The CDR3 is made up of 13 amino acids. CDR1 is MGHRA, CDR2 YSYEKL, per germline. The CDR3 loop is CASSQWVGNIQYF.

The genes are TRBV3-1 and TRBJ1-2. CDR1 LGHDT and CDR2 YNNKEL come from the germline V gene (reference sequence). The CDR3 sequence is 12 residues long. CDR3 sequence: CASSPMGYGYTF.

The chain carries TRBV27 and TRBJ1-1; no DNA is available, so the TRBD1 call from TCRdb remains unchecked. This CDR3 contains 17 residues. Germline-derived CDR1 and CDR2 are MNHEY and SMNVEV (reference sequence). CDR3 amino acids: CASSSPAPTGFNTEAFF.

The chain links TRBV20-1 to TRBJ2-2; TCRdb reports TRBD2, a call that lacks DNA to check it against. The germline CDR1 and CDR2 sequences are DFQATT and SNEGSKA (reference sequence). The CDR3 is 15 residues long. The CDR3 here is CSARSSRWARGELFF.

CDR3: CSANKGASFGYTF. The chain combines TRBV20-1 with TRBJ1-2; TCRdb's assignment of TRBD1 cannot be checked, as there is no DNA. Germline V gene lookup returns CDR1 DFQATT and CDR2 SNEGSKA (reference sequence). The CDR3 length is 13 residues.

The chain carries TRBV20-1 and TRBJ2-7; the TCRdb call, TRBD2, lacks DNA for checking. Per germline, CDR1 DFQATT and CDR2 SNEGSKA (reference sequence). CDR3 length: 15 amino acids. CDR3 sequence reads: CSARDSRLARNEQYF.

The genes are TRBV5-1 and TRBJ1-4; TCRdb gives TRBD1 as the D gene, but with no DNA this cannot be confirmed. The CDR3 runs to 15 residues. The germline CDR1 and CDR2 sequences are SGHRS and YFSETQ. The CDR3 reads CASSSGPLRGEKLFF.

The chain employs TRBV2 and TRBJ1-1; TCRdb proposes TRBD1, but this gene call is untestable without DNA. The length of the CDR3 is 18 residues. CDR1 and CDR2 from the germline V gene are SNHLY and FYNNEI. This chain's CDR3 is CASSAPKGQGALNTEAFF.

This sequence joins TRBV4-1 and TRBJ1-5; no DNA is available, so the TRBD1 call from TCRdb remains unchecked. In germline, CDR1 is MGHRA, CDR2 YSYEKL. This CDR3 has 14 amino acids. The CDR3 loop reads CASSQVQGPGPQHF.